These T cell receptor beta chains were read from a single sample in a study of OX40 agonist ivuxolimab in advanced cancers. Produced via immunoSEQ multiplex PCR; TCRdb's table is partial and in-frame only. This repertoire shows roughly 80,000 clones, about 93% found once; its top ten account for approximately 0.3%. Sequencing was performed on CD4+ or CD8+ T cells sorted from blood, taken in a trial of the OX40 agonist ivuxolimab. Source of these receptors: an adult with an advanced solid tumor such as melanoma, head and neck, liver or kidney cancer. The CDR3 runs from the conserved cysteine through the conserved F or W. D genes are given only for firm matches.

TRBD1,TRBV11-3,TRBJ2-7,CASSLTGTGPYEQYF,TGTGCCAGCAGCTTAACCGGGACAGGGCCCTACGAGCAGTACTTC
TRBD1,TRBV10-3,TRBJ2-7,CAIRDRGYEQYF,TGTGCCATCAGGGACAGGGGCTACGAGCAGTACTTC
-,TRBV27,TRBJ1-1,CASSLGTVSNTEAFF,TGTGCCAGCAGCCTCGGGACCGTTTCCAACACTGAAGCTTTCTTT
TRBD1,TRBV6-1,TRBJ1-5,CASIAGGVSNQPQHF,TGTGCCAGCATCGCAGGGGGCGTGAGCAATCAGCCCCAGCATTTT
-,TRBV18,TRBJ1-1,CASSPTDRKVAFF,TGTGCCAGCTCACCCACGGATCGGAAGGTGGCTTTCTTT
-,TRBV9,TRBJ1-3,CASSALRGTSSGNTIYF,TGTGCCAGCAGCGCTCTTAGGGGGACAAGCTCTGGAAACACCATATATTTT
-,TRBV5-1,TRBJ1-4,CASSLAGRVEEKLFF,TGCGCCAGCAGCTTGGCGGGAAGGGTTGAGGAAAAACTGTTTTTT
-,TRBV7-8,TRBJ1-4,CASSLFNEKLFF,TGTGCCAGCAGCTTGTTTAATGAAAAACTGTTTTTT
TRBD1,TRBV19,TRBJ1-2,CASSSGGGSYGYTF,TGTGCCAGTAGTTCAGGGGGCGGAAGTTATGGCTACACCTTC
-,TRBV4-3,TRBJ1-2,CASSPPYPSGEDYGYTF,TGCGCCAGCAGCCCACCCTACCCTTCCGGGGAGGACTATGGCTACACCTTC
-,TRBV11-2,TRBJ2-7,CASSLDSYEQYF,TGTGCCAGCAGCTTAGACTCCTACGAGCAGTACTTC
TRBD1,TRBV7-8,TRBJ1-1,CASRLTGGYGEAFF,TGTGCCAGCAGGCTTACAGGGGGCTACGGTGAAGCTTTCTTT
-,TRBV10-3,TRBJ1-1,CAISEGANTEAFF,TGTGCCATCAGTGAGGGGGCGAACACTGAAGCTTTCTTT
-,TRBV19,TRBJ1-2,CASSAGPTIIYGYTF,TGTGCCAGTAGTGCGGGCCCTACAATCATCTATGGCTACACCTTC
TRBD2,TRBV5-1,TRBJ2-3,CASSYGTSGGAFSADTQYF,TGCGCCAGCAGCTACGGGACTAGCGGGGGGGCCTTTTCTGCAGATACGCAGTATTTT
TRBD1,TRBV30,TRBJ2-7,CAWSIGGTYEQYF,TGTGCCTGGAGTATAGGGGGCACGTACGAGCAGTACTTC
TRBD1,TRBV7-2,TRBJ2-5,CASSFRTGQETQYF,TGTGCCAGCAGCTTCCGGACAGGCCAAGAGACCCAGTACTTC
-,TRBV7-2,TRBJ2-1,CASGRGTYNEQFF,TGTGCCAGCGGGAGAGGCACCTACAATGAGCAGTTCTTC
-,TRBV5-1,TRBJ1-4,CASSLAGGFEKLFF,TGCGCCAGCAGCTTGGCCGGGGGTTTTGAAAAACTGTTTTTT
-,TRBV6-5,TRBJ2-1,CASSYPLGGSYNEQFF,TGTGCCAGCAGTTACCCCTTGGGGGGCTCCTACAATGAGCAGTTCTTC
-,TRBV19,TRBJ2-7,CASSGTELNYEQYF,TGTGCCAGTAGCGGGACTGAACTTAACTACGAGCAGTACTTC
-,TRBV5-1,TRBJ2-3,CASSLGGGGSTDTQYF,TGCGCCAGCAGCTTGGGGGGAGGGGGGAGCACAGATACGCAGTATTTT
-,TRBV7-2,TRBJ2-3,CASSFRQTTDTQYF,TGTGCCAGCAGCTTTCGCCAAACCACAGATACGCAGTATTTT
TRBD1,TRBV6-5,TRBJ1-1,CASSWTGGVTEAFF,TGTGCCAGCAGTTGGACAGGGGGCGTCACTGAAGCTTTCTTT
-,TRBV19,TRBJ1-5,CASSWTESNQPQHF,TGTGCCAGTAGTTGGACAGAAAGCAATCAGCCCCAGCATTTT
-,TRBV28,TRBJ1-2,CASSPQGSLGYTF,TGTGCCAGCAGCCCGCAGGGGAGCCTTGGCTACACCTTC
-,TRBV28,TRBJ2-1,CASSFSRGYNEQFF,TGTGCCAGCAGTTTTAGTCGGGGCTACAATGAGCAGTTCTTC
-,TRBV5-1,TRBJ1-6,CASSLGQTDNSPLHF,TGCGCCAGCAGCTTGGGCCAGACCGATAATTCACCCCTCCACTTT
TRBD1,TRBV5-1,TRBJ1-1,CASKMTGAGTEAFF,TGCGCCAGCAAAATGACAGGGGCGGGCACTGAAGCTTTCTTT
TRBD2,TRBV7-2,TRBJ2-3,CASSLVLAGATDTQYF,TGTGCCAGCAGCTTAGTACTAGCGGGGGCCACAGATACGCAGTATTTT
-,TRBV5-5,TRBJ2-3,CASSLVYSVTDTQYF,TGTGCCAGCAGCTTGGTATATTCGGTTACAGATACGCAGTATTTT
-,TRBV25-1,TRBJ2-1,CASSEYKMNEQFF,TGTGCCAGCAGTGAATATAAGATGAATGAGCAGTTCTTC
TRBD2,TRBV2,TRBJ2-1,CASNQLAGGYNEQFF,TGTGCCAGCAACCAACTAGCGGGGGGATACAATGAGCAGTTCTTC
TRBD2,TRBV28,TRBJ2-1,CASSSQGSGSQNEQFF,TGTGCCAGCAGTTCCCAGGGCAGCGGGAGTCAGAATGAGCAGTTCTTC
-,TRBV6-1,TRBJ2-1,CASREGGTVSNEQFF,TGTGCCAGCAGAGAAGGGGGGACAGTCTCCAATGAGCAGTTCTTC
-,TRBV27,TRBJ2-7,CASSFMGGEQYF,TGCGCCAGCAGTTTTATGGGGGGCGAGCAGTACTTC
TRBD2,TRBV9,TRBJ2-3,CASSVEGTNTDTQYF,TGTGCCAGCAGCGTCGAAGGGACTAACACAGATACGCAGTATTTT
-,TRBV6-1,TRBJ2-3,CASSESVTSTDTQYF,TGTGCCAGCAGTGAATCTGTAACTAGCACAGATACGCAGTATTTT
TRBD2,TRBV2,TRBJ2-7,CASSDTGGGAYEQYF,TGTGCCAGCAGTGATACTGGCGGGGGGGCCTACGAGCAGTACTTC
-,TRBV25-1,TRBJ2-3,CASSPSTSGGTDTQYF,TGTGCCAGCAGCCCTTCGACTTCAGGGGGCACAGATACGCAGTATTTT
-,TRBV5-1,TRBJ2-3,CASSSMGQSGTDTQYF,TGCGCCAGCAGCTCCATGGGGCAATCAGGCACAGATACGCAGTATTTT
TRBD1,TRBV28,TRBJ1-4,CASSPPQGMGEKLFF,TGTGCCAGCAGTCCCCCACAGGGGATGGGTGAAAAACTGTTTTTT